This TCR beta chain was sequenced in a study of T-cell reconstitution after alpha-beta-depleted transplantation in children. The germline gives CDR1 LGHNA, CDR2 YNFKEQ. This CDR3 has 17 residues. Trimming left V 1 base short and J 4 bases short, with 17 bases between. Preparing the TCRbeta library involved the use of unique molecular identifiers. Each CDR3 protein gets one entry after TCRdb re-called the PCR reads with MiXCR. The sample carries around 380,000 distinct CDR3 sequences, under 13% recorded once. This clonotype was recorded at least ten times. The sample was PBMCs from the stem cell graft donor, taken from the stem cell graft. The chain carries TRBV4-2 and TRBJ2-1, with a tentative D call TRBD1 (7 bases). This TCR derives from a human donor who donated a stem cell graft to a child with acute myeloid leukemia. The CDR3 bases are TGTGCCAGCAGCCAAGGAGGACTACAGGGGAATTACAATGAGCAGTTCTTC. As protein: CASSQGGLQGNYNEQFF.